This TCR beta chain was obtained from a study of blood T cell repertoires in COVID-19. Overall study context: T cells, B-cell-depleted T cells, or PBMCs provided the cDNA or gDNA that served as material.

In germline, CDR1 is LNHNV, CDR2 YYDKDF (reference sequence). V was pared by 3 bases and J by 6 bases, with 10 bases between. CDR3 length: 13 residues. Profiling relied on immunoSEQ multiplex PCR, and the TCRdb table lists in-frame clones only, not all of them. The top ten hold about 2% of the sample, which has about 310,000 clones, roughly 90% seen once. Sequenced sample: peripheral blood. The receptor was isolated from a man aged 18 to 35 with active or convalescent COVID-19. The gene calls are TRBV15 and TRBJ2-3; TRBD2 might be the D (6 bases). The CDR3 sequence is CATSRTGVDTQYF. CDR3 coding DNA: TGTGCCACCAGCAGGACGGGGGTGGATACGCAGTATTTT.